One and the same sample provided the 27 T cell receptor beta chains below, sequenced in a study of Ad26.COV2.S vaccination and SARS-CoV-2 variants. Treatment described: around 19 received Ad26.COV2.S at low or high dose, single or two shots; several received placebo; per-sample allocation not given. The samples were gathered on day 63 after the first injection of vaccine or placebo. Assay used: immunoSEQ multiplex PCR; TCRdb lists only in-frame clones, some missing. The profile covers around 300,000 clones, with about 87% appearing a single time and about 6.4% taken by the ten largest. The sequencing here drew on peripheral blood, taken in a trial of Ad26.COV2.S vaccine versus placebo. These receptors all stem from a person aged 18 to 65 who received the Ad26.COV2.S COVID-19 vaccine or a placebo.

The chain joins TRBV16 to TRBJ1-5; D not resolved. V was cut by 0 bases and J by 4 bases, with 7 bases left in between. Germline CDR1 reads KGHSY; CDR2 reads FQNENV. CDR3 size: 14 residues. CDR3 region: CASSQSGINQPQHF. In DNA, the CDR3 is TGTGCCAGCAGCCAATCGGGGATAAATCAGCCCCAGCATTTT.

The rearrangement joins TRBV18 to TRBJ1-5; unclear D gene. Germline V lookup: CDR1 KGHSH, CDR2 LQKENI. The CDR3 spans 15 residues. Trimming took 2 bases from V and 0 from J, leaving 8 bases between them. CDR3 in amino acids: CASSPESNSNQPQHF. In DNA, the CDR3 is TGTGCCAGCTCACCAGAAAGTAATAGCAATCAGCCCCAGCATTTT.

V is TRBV6-2 or TRBV6-3 and J is TRBJ1-5; TRBD1 agrees at 10 bases. The CDR3 contains 17 residues. CDR1 is MNHEY and CDR2 is SVGEGT in the germline V gene. V lost 6 bases to trimming and J lost 5 bases; unmatched junction nucleotides: 13. In DNA form, the CDR3 reads TGTGCCAGCAGCCGGCCAGCTGGGACAGGGGTATATCAGCCCCAGCATTTT. Residues: CASSRPAGTGVYQPQHF.

The CDR3 reads CASSGFGGTEAFF. CDR3 DNA: TGTGCCAGCAGCGGGTTTGGGGGAACTGAAGCTTTCTTT. The rearrangement uses TRBV14 and TRBJ1-1, with D possibly matching TRBD1 (5 bases). CDR3 length: 13 residues. Germline V gene lookup returns CDR1 SGHDN and CDR2 FVKESK. The V and J ends lost 5 bases and 5 bases respectively, with 12 bases between them.

V and J are TRBV7-9 and TRBJ1-1; D is ambiguous. Trimming removed 5 bases from V and 2 bases from J, with 9 bases in between. The germline V gene encodes CDR1 SEHNR and CDR2 FQNEAQ (reference sequence). This CDR3 spans 13 amino acids. The CDR3 reads CASSLLANTEAFF. CDR3 coding DNA: TGTGCCAGCAGCCTACTTGCTAACACTGAAGCTTTCTTT. The entire variable domain, with the rest obtained from reference TRBV7-9 and TRBJ1-1, is as follows: DTGVSQNPRHKITKRGQNVTFRCDPISEHNRLYWYRQTLGQGPEFLTYFQNEAQLEKSRLLSDRFSAERPKGSFSTLEIQRTEQGDSAMYLCASSLLANTEAFFGQGTRLTVV.

The chain links TRBV10-3 to TRBJ1-6, with D hard to call. Germline V gives CDR1 ENHRY, CDR2 SYGVKD. Trimming took 0 bases from V and 9 from J, leaving 6 bases between them. This CDR3 comprises 13 residues. The CDR3 reads CAISESNFSPLHF. The CDR3 nucleotides read TGTGCCATCAGTGAGTCGAATTTTTCACCCCTCCACTTT.

The chain has TRBV5-8 and TRBJ2-2; either TRBD1 or TRBD2 may fit D (5 bases each). V was pared by 0 bases and J by 3 bases, with 9 bases between. The V gene's germline CDR1 is SGHTS and CDR2 YDEGEE. This CDR3 comprises 15 residues. CDR3 residues: CASSLAGTHTGELFF. The DNA of the CDR3 is TGTGCCAGCAGCTTGGCGGGGACCCACACCGGGGAGCTGTTTTTT.

The chain couples TRBV6-5 to TRBJ2-1, with D tentatively TRBD1 (6 bases). Between the trimmed V and J ends, which lost 5 bases and 11 bases, there was a span of 19 bases. CDR3 length equals 14 residues. Germline CDR1 reads MNHEY; CDR2 reads SVGAGI. DNA for the CDR3: TGTGCCAGCAGTCGAGGAGAACAGGGTGTTAAGCAGTTCTTC. This sequence encodes CASSRGEQGVKQFF.

This chain joins TRBV5-1 and TRBJ2-7; 10 positions match TRBD1. Germline trimming cut 5 bases from V and 6 bases from J; bases unmatched to any gene: 5. Germline CDR1 SGHRS, CDR2 YFSETQ. The CDR3 is made up of 13 amino acids. The CDR3 loop reads CASSGQGVVEQYF. CDR3 bases: TGCGCCAGCAGTGGACAGGGGGTGGTCGAGCAGTACTTC. Full variable domain (rest looked up from reference TRBV5-1 and TRBJ2-7): KAGVTQTPRYLIKTRGQQVTLSCSPISGHRSVSWYQQTPGQGLQFLFEYFSETQRNKGNFPGRFSGRQFSNSRSEMNVSTLELGDSALYLCASSGQGVVEQYFGPGTRLTVT.

Concerning this clone itself: Other DNA variants within this sample encode the same CDR3. This chain uses TRBV30 with TRBJ1-4; D is unclear. V lost 3 bases and J 0 bases, leaving 8 bases between the germline ends. This CDR3 contains 14 residues. Germline V gene sequence: CDR1 GTSNPN, CDR2 SVGIG (reference sequence). Here the CDR3 DNA reads TGTGCCTGGAGCGCCCTCGCAACTAATGAAAAACTGTTTTTT. It is translated as CAWSALATNEKLFF.

The chain couples TRBV7-6 to TRBJ2-2, with 8 bases aligning to TRBD1. Germline CDR1 and CDR2: SGHVS and FNYEAQ. The CDR3 runs to 14 residues. V lost 1 base and J lost 7; bases outside the gene matches: 2. The CDR3 region has the DNA TGTGCCAGCAGCTTAGAACAGGGGGTCGGGGAGCTGTTTTTT. The encoded protein is CASSLEQGVGELFF.

V gene TRBV11-3 combines with J gene TRBJ2-5, with 8 bases identical to TRBD2. Germline V lookup: CDR1 SGHNT, CDR2 YENEEA. V was clipped by 1 base and J by 4 bases; unmatched bases: 14. The CDR3 is 18 amino acids. The DNA of the CDR3 is TGTGCCAGCAGCTTAGGATCGGCAAGCGGGGGTCCGGGAGAGACCCAGTACTTC. As protein: CASSLGSASGGPGETQYF.

This clone has only one observation. J is TRBJ2-2 and V is TRBV3-1 (or the pseudogene TRBV3-2); TRBD2 matches at 9 bases. Germline lookup yields CDR1 LGHDT and CDR2 YNNKEL (reference sequence). J gave up 4 bases and V 3 bases, and 15 bases lay outside the gene matches. This CDR3 has 19 amino acids. The CDR3 bases are TGTGCCAGCAGCCATCGGCGGGAGGGCCTCGAGCGTCGCACCGGGGAGCTGTTTTTT. Protein sequence: CASSHRREGLERRTGELFF.

This chain links TRBV7-9 with TRBJ1-1, with D perhaps matching TRBD1 (6 bases). The CDR3 runs to 16 residues. The germline gives CDR1 SEHNR, CDR2 FQNEAQ (reference sequence). Trimming removed 8 bases at V and 3 bases at J, with 22 bases between. The CDR3 region is CASDPGEAERDTEAFF. The DNA for the CDR3 is TGTGCCAGCGACCCAGGGGAGGCCGAAAGGGACACTGAAGCTTTCTTT.

The V call is TRBV28, the J call TRBJ2-3, with unresolved D. Trimming pared 5 bases from V and 4 bases from J, leaving 4 bases between. CDR3 length: 11 residues. Germline lookup yields CDR1 MDHEN and CDR2 SYDVKM. The CDR3: CASSGADTQYF. The CDR3 coding sequence is TGTGCCAGCAGTGGCGCAGATACGCAGTATTTT.

The chain recombines TRBV6-4 with TRBJ1-1; possibly TRBD1 for D (6 bases). Germline CDR1 reads MRHNA; CDR2 reads SNTAGT. The CDR3 length is 13 residues. With 6 bases removed from V and 3 bases from J, the gap between germline ends came to 11 bases. CDR3 bases: TGTGCCAGCAGCATCACAGGGTACACTGAAGCTTTCTTT. Amino acid sequence: CASSITGYTEAFF.

The chain combines TRBV7-9 with TRBJ1-3; D is unresolved. CDR3 length: 16 amino acids. The V end lost 6 bases, the J end lost 0 bases, and 15 bases lay between the germline ends. CDR1 is SEHNR and CDR2 is FQNEAQ in the germline V gene (reference sequence). The DNA of the CDR3 is TGTGCCAGCAGTAACCGGACGGGATTCTCTGGAAACACCATATATTTT. Its translation: CASSNRTGFSGNTIYF.

V is TRBV19 and J is TRBJ1-1; tentatively, D is TRBD1 (6 bases). Looked up from germline, CDR1 is LNHDA and CDR2 is SQIVND (reference sequence). CDR3 size: 14 residues. The ends were cut back, 6 bases at V and 7 bases at J, with 18 bases in the middle. CDR3 coding DNA: TGTGCCAGTAGAACGGGACAACCGGGAGGTGAAGCTTTCTTT. This codes for CASRTGQPGGEAFF. Together with reference TRBV19 and TRBJ1-1, the CDR3 gives the full variable domain: DGGITQSPKYLFRKEGQNVTLSCEQNLNHDAMYWYRQDPGQGLRLIYYSQIVNDFQKGDIAEGYSVSREKKESFPLTVTSAQKNPTAFYLCASRTGQPGGEAFFGQGTRLTVV.

This chain links TRBV7-2 with TRBJ2-4; possible D gene TRBD1, 5 bases. The CDR3 runs 17 residues. Trimming left V 1 base short and J 0 bases short, with 13 bases between. CDR1 SGHTA and CDR2 FQGNSA come from the germline V gene. CDR3 amino acids: CASSLGAGPLAKNIQYF. In DNA, the CDR3 is TGTGCCAGCAGCTTAGGGGCAGGGCCCCTAGCCAAAAACATTCAGTACTTC.

The gene calls are TRBV6-5 and TRBJ1-6; D is uncertain. V lost 6 bases to trimming and J lost 7 bases, with 16 bases between them. Germline loops: CDR1 MNHEY, CDR2 SVGAGI. The CDR3 runs to 15 residues. CDR3 sequence (DNA): TGTGCCAGCAGCCCCGGGGTAGCCTTGAATTCACCCCTCCACTTT. This translates into CASSPGVALNSPLHF.

The chain has TRBV2 and TRBJ2-2, with D unclear. Trimming pared 2 bases from V and 0 bases from J, leaving 7 bases between. CDR3 size: 15 residues. CDR1 and CDR2 (germline): SNHLY, FYNNEI. The CDR3 DNA reads as TGTGCCAGCAGTGAAAGTCAGGCGAACACCGGGGAGCTGTTTTTT. Residues: CASSESQANTGELFF.

A word on this clone: Other DNA sequences in this sample translate to the same CDR3. DNA of the CDR3: TGTGCCAGCAGTCCGACCACAGATACGCAGTATTTT. Translation: CASSPTTDTQYF. The chain carries TRBV27 and TRBJ2-3, with D unclear. Germline V gives CDR1 MNHEY, CDR2 SMNVEV (reference sequence). This CDR3 spans 12 amino acids. V shed 5 bases and J shed 2 bases, with 5 bases lying between them.

The rearrangement links TRBV30 to TRBJ1-2; 8 bases fit TRBD1. The CDR3 runs to 13 residues. The ends lost 3 bases at V and 8 bases at J; junction bases unmatched: 8. Germline V CDR1 and CDR2: GTSNPN, SVGIG (reference sequence). CDR3 nucleotides: TGTGCCTGGAGGTCAGGGGGCGCCTACGGCTACACCTTC. Its protein is CAWRSGGAYGYTF.

The CDR3 here is CASKNYGYTF. Here the CDR3 DNA reads TGTGCCAGTAAGAACTATGGCTACACCTTC. The J gene is TRBJ1-2, the V gene TRBV19, with unresolved D. V lost 7 bases and J 2 bases, leaving 2 bases between the germline ends. In germline, CDR1 is LNHDA, CDR2 SQIVND (reference sequence). CDR3 length equals 10 residues.

Points on this clone: Other DNA sequences in the sample encode the same CDR3. The genes are TRBV5-1 and TRBJ1-5; D is unclear. The CDR3 is made up of 13 amino acids. Looked up from germline, CDR1 is SGHRS and CDR2 is YFSETQ. V was shortened by 0 bases and J by 3 bases, with 4 bases between the two germline ends. CDR3 protein: CASSLAPNQPQHF. For the CDR3, the DNA is TGCGCCAGCAGCTTGGCGCCCAATCAGCCCCAGCATTTT.

V is TRBV10-3 and J is TRBJ1-1; no clear D gene. The CDR3 loop spans 14 amino acids. Trimming stripped 4 bases from V and 4 bases from J, with 13 bases between. CDR1 ENHRY and CDR2 SYGVKD come from the germline V gene. CDR3 sequence reads: CAISGPNSGTEAFF. CDR3 coding DNA: TGTGCCATCAGTGGTCCAAATTCGGGCACTGAAGCTTTCTTT.

V usage is TRBV6-5 and J usage is TRBJ2-1, with 14 bases that match TRBD2. CDR1 is MNHEY, CDR2 SVGAGI, per germline. This CDR3 has 15 amino acids. V lost 6 bases to trimming and J lost 7 bases; unmatched junction nucleotides: 5. The CDR3, as DNA: TGTGCCAGCAGACCCGGGACTAGCGGGAGAAATGAGCAGTTCTTC. This gives the protein CASRPGTSGRNEQFF.